Detailed here is one T cell receptor (beta chain). Original methodology: Estimation of nucleated cell counts was performed using reference gene primer amplification. Using immunoSEQ multiplex PCR, the repertoire was profiled, and TCRdb retains in-frame clones only, with some absent. The D gene and trimming were derived from the DNA, and the V and J assignments and clone size from that table. Found here are about 250,000 clones, 70% to 90% of them singletons; the top ten hold roughly 3.1%. The data were taken from a study of blood T cell repertoires in COVID-19. Study context: COVID-19 samples collected from the United States, Italy and Spain covered acute and convalescent phases. T cells, B-cell-depleted T cells, or PBMCs supplied cDNA or gDNA.

Germline V CDR1 and CDR2: LGHDT, YNNKEL (reference sequence). There are 17 residues in the CDR3. With 2 bases clipped from V and 5 bases from J, the junction kept 11 bases outside the gene matches. This clonotype was sampled from a man aged 18 to 29 with active or convalescent COVID-19. The sample comprised peripheral blood. This chain connects TRBV3-1 (or the pseudogene TRBV3-2) to TRBJ2-1; 8 bases map to TRBD2. CDR3 coding DNA: TGTGCCAGCAGCCAATTTGACCCCACTAGCGGTCACAATGAGCAGTTCTTC. It specifies CASSQFDPTSGHNEQFF.